A single sample gave rise to the 2 T cell receptor beta chains below, sequenced in a study of cytomegalovirus exposure and HLA in healthy donors. The PCR was carried out with 60 Vbeta primers and 13 Jbeta primers. Data came from immunoSEQ multiplex PCR; TCRdb stores just in-frame clones and leaves some out. The repertoire table contains some 110,000 clones. The sequencing input was PBMCs. These receptor sequences come from a middle-aged man in good health and CMV-seronegative.

The chain links TRBV5-1 to TRBJ2-3; a weak D match, TRBD2 (5 bases). CDR1 and CDR2 from the germline V gene are SGHRS and YFSETQ. Deletions cut 3 bases from V and 2 bases from J, with 13 bases between. CDR3 length: 15 amino acids. The CDR3 region is CASSSREFNTDTQYF. DNA of the CDR3: TGCGCCAGCAGCTCGAGGGAGTTTAACACAGATACGCAGTATTTT.

The chain carries TRBV19 and TRBJ2-2; TRBD2 agrees at 11 bases. Trimming took 4 bases from V and 6 from J; bases not matched to a gene: 7. The V gene's germline CDR1 is LNHDA and CDR2 SQIVND (reference sequence). The CDR3 is 16 residues long. The CDR3 is CASSTTSGSVSGELFF. The CDR3 nucleotides read TGTGCCAGTAGTACAACTAGCGGGAGTGTATCCGGGGAGCTGTTTTTT.